Described below is a single T cell receptor beta chain sequence and its context. Its antigen is still unknown. Germline CDR1 and CDR2: SGHRS and YFSETQ. The CDR3 consists of 13 residues. With 0 bases removed from V and 1 base from J, the gap between germline ends came to 5 bases. Second doses at about 4 or about 12 weeks were pooled. This specimen comes from a study of T cell responses to AZD1222 COVID-19 vaccine. Overall study findings and caveats: Seropositive at baseline were only a handful of AZD1222 recipients. Vaccine-related CD4 TCRs covered spike, predominating at 160-218 and 743-854.

Using immunoSEQ multiplex PCR, the repertoire was profiled, and TCRdb retains in-frame clones only, with some absent. Of 120,000 to 150,000 clones listed, more than 75% are singletons. The TCR sequence derives from an adult who received the AZD1222 COVID-19 vaccine. The sample here was peripheral blood, taken 28 days after the second AZD1222 dose. J is TRBJ2-7 and V is TRBV5-1; D gene ambiguous. CDR3 bases: TGCGCCAGCAGCTTGGGGTGGTCCTACGAGCAGTACTTC. Protein product: CASSLGWSYEQYF.